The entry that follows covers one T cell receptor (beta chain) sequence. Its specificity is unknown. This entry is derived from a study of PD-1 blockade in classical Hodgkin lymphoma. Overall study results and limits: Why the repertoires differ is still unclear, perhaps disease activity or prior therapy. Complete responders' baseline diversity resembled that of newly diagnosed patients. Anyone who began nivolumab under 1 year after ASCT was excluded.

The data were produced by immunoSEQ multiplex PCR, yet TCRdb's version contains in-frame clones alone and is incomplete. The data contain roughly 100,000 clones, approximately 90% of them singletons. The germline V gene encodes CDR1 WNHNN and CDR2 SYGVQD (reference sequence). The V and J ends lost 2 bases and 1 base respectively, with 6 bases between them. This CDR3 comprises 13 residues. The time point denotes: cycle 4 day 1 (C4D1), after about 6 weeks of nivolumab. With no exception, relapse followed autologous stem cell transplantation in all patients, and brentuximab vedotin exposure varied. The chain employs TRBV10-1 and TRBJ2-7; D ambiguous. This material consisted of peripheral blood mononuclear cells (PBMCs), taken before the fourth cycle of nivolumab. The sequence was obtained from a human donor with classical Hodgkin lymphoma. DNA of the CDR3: TGCGCCAGCAGTGAGAAACTATCCTACGAGCAGTACTTC. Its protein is CASSEKLSYEQYF.